The 25 T cell receptor beta chains below all came from one sample that was sequenced in a study of T and B cells in COVID-19 patients. Blood genomic DNA input for TRB amplification was roughly 220-500 ng. BIOMED2 TRB-A/B primer pools were used in multiplex TRB PCR. TCRdb analysed the multiplex PCR reads with MiXCR anew, one entry per CDR3 protein. The data show over 6,000 distinct CDR3 sequences, with roughly a third seen just once and 50% to 70% held by the top ten. The sample was blood. The receptor source for this set is a human donor with active COVID-19.

This clonotype is termed medium-sized. This chain links TRBV29-1 with TRBJ2-1, with 7 bases lining up with TRBD1. The ends lost 8 bases at V and 8 bases at J; junction bases unmatched: 9. The CDR3 is made up of 12 amino acids. In germline, CDR1 is SQVTM, CDR2 ANQGSEA. The CDR3 is CSFRDSIYEQFF. DNA of the CDR3: TGCAGCTTCCGGGACAGCATCTATGAGCAGTTCTTC.

V gene TRBV19 combines with J gene TRBJ1-2, with D tentatively TRBD1 (6 bases). Looked up from germline, CDR1 is LNHDA and CDR2 is SQIVND (reference sequence). The CDR3 runs to 11 residues. V lost 6 bases, J lost 4 bases, and 6 bases lay in between. The CDR3 region is CASRQGYGYTF. CDR3 coding DNA: TGTGCCAGTAGACAGGGCTATGGCTACACCTTC.

Sample share makes this clonotype large. The chain employs TRBV18 and TRBJ2-3, with 7 bases matching TRBD2. Germline V gene lookup returns CDR1 KGHSH and CDR2 LQKENI. This CDR3 is 16 amino acids long. V was pared by 6 bases and J by 2 bases, with 11 bases of the junction left unmatched. The CDR3 region is CASSVRESGNTDTQYF. The CDR3 nucleotides read TGTGCCAGCTCCGTACGCGAGAGCGGGAACACAGATACGCAGTATTTT.

The chain is built from TRBV12-3 or TRBV12-4 and TRBJ1-4; D uncertain. The ends were cut back, 4 bases at V and 0 bases at J, with 15 bases in the middle. This CDR3 comprises 17 residues. DNA for the CDR3: TGTGCCAGCAGTTACGGGTTGCCGGTTTCAACTAATGAAAAACTGTTTTTT. Translating it yields CASSYGLPVSTNEKLFF.

The genes are TRBV6-2 or TRBV6-3 and TRBJ1-5, with 9 bases lining up with TRBD1. J lost 4 bases, V lost 3 bases, and 7 bases had no gene match. The CDR3 has 16 amino acids. Germline V CDR1 and CDR2: MNHEY, SVGEGT. CDR3 in DNA: TGTGCCAGCAGTTATGCCGGGACAGGGATGAATCAGCCCCAGCATTTT. Its protein is CASSYAGTGMNQPQHF.

The chain links TRBV5-4 to TRBJ1-1; a possible D gene is TRBD1 (6 bases). V was pared by 4 bases and J by 8 bases, with 21 bases between. The CDR3 runs to 15 residues. Germline V gives CDR1 SGHNT, CDR2 YYREEE (reference sequence). This CDR3 reads CASSQPSGRGVEAFF. CDR3 coding DNA: TGTGCCAGCAGCCAACCCTCTGGCAGGGGTGTGGAAGCTTTCTTT.

J is TRBJ1-1 and V is TRBV30; the D is unclear. From germline, CDR1 is GTSNPN and CDR2 SVGIG (reference sequence). The CDR3 runs 14 residues. Deletions cut 2 bases from V and 3 bases from J, with 13 bases between. The CDR3 sequence is CAWSTTPGDTEAFF. In nucleotides, the CDR3 is TGTGCCTGGAGTACCACCCCCGGTGACACTGAAGCTTTCTTT.

V gene TRBV28 combines with J gene TRBJ2-7, with TRBD1 matching over 8 bases. Germline V gene lookup returns CDR1 MDHEN and CDR2 SYDVKM. The CDR3 spans 11 residues. The J segment lost 9 bases and the V segment lost 4 bases, leaving 2 bases of the junction unmatched. The CDR3 DNA reads TGTGCCAGCAGTTGGACAGGGCCGCAGTACTTC. This sequence encodes CASSWTGPQYF.

The rearrangement uses TRBV6-6 and TRBJ2-1; 7 bases fit TRBD1. With V trimmed by 7 bases and J by 4 bases, 13 bases remained unmatched. CDR3 size: 16 residues. Germline CDR1 MNHNY, CDR2 SVGAGI (reference sequence). CDR3 DNA sequence: TGTGCCAGCAAACCTCCGGGACAGCAAGTTTACAATGAGCAGTTCTTC. Amino acid sequence: CASKPPGQQVYNEQFF.

This clonotype is termed medium-sized. The CDR3, as DNA: TGTGCCAGCAGTGAAGGGGGTCAAGAGACCCAGTACTTC. This gives the protein CASSEGGQETQYF. The chain carries TRBV12-3 or TRBV12-4 and TRBJ2-5; D possibly corresponds to TRBD1 (6 bases). V shed 5 bases and J shed 2 bases, with 9 bases lying between them. The CDR3 loop spans 13 amino acids.

Only one count was recorded for this clonotype. A read error may account for a junction end that differs from germline. The rearrangement links TRBV19 to TRBJ2-7; 9 bases fit TRBD1. From germline, CDR1 is LNHDA and CDR2 SQIVND (reference sequence). This CDR3 has 14 residues. The CDR3 sequence is CAPLGGQGLREQHF. CDR3 DNA: TGTGCTCCGTTGGGGGGACAGGGACTACGGGAGCAGCACTTC.

This clonotype is medium-sized (0.01 to 0.1%). The rearrangement links TRBV30 to TRBJ2-7; 8 nucleotides agree with TRBD2. Losses at the gene ends were 3 bases for V and 5 bases for J; bases not matched to a gene: 9. The germline V gene has CDR1 GTSNPN and CDR2 SVGIG (reference sequence). The CDR3 loop spans 14 amino acids. The CDR3 nucleotides are TGTGCCTGGAGGGCGGGGGGATTAACAAACGAGCAGTACTTC. Residues: CAWRAGGLTNEQYF.

This clonotype appeared a few times. This chain links TRBV12-3 or TRBV12-4 with TRBJ1-1, with 8 bases lining up with TRBD1. CDR3 length equals 13 residues. V was pared by 2 bases and J by 7 bases, with 3 bases of the junction left unmatched. In DNA, the CDR3 is TGTGCCAGCAGTTTACGAGGACAGGGTGAAGCTTTCTTT. Its protein product is CASSLRGQGEAFF.

V and J are TRBV10-2 and TRBJ1-5; D gene uncertain. V was shortened by 3 bases and J by 5 bases, with 8 bases between the two germline ends. Germline assignment: CDR1 WSHSY and CDR2 SAAADI. This CDR3 is 13 amino acids long. CDR3 sequence: CASSERIDQPQHF. The CDR3, as DNA: TGCGCCAGCAGTGAAAGGATTGATCAGCCCCAGCATTTT.

As for this clonotype: A much larger clonotype is one base distant, so this may be a read error. The V call is TRBV18, the J call TRBJ2-1; D is unresolved. Germline lookup yields CDR1 KGHSH and CDR2 LQKENI. Trimming took off 0 bases at V and 10 bases at J, with 10 bases between the two ends. CDR3 size: 13 residues. The CDR3 reads CASSPPAAVEQFF. CDR3 DNA sequence: TGTGCCAGCTCACCACCTGCGGCCGTGGAGCAGTTCTTC.

Sample share makes this clonotype medium-sized. The chain carries TRBV29-1 and TRBJ2-7; a weak D match, TRBD2 (5 bases). The CDR3 loop spans 12 amino acids. Per germline, CDR1 SQVTM and CDR2 ANQGSEA. Trimming stripped 1 base from V and 9 bases from J, with 13 bases between. The CDR3 DNA reads as TGCAGCGTTGAAGCTAGCTGGAGTGGGCAGTACTTC. This sequence encodes CSVEASWSGQYF.

The sample holds a few counts of this clonotype. This chain joins TRBV6-5 and TRBJ1-2; D perhaps matches TRBD1 (6 bases). Per the germline V gene, CDR1 is MNHEY and CDR2 is SVGAGI. Trimming removed 6 bases from V and 0 bases from J, with 17 bases in between. The CDR3 sequence is 16 residues long. In nucleotides, the CDR3 is TGTGCCAGCAGCCTTTACGGGGGCAGGGCTAACTATGGCTACACCTTC. This encodes CASSLYGGRANYGYTF.

In its sample, this clonotype is medium-sized. The V call is TRBV29-1, the J call TRBJ2-2; 9 nucleotides agree with TRBD1. V lost 3 bases, J lost 4 bases, and 18 bases stayed unmatched. Germline CDR1 SQVTM, CDR2 ANQGSEA. The CDR3 totals 19 residues. DNA of the CDR3: TGCAGCGTTGAGGGAGGGGGACAGGGATCGCAACGAGGCACCGGGGAGCTGTTTTTT. Protein product: CSVEGGGQGSQRGTGELFF.

The V and J genes are TRBV27 and TRBJ1-5; 8 bases agree with TRBD1. Germline assignment: CDR1 MNHEY and CDR2 SMNVEV (reference sequence). With V trimmed by 2 bases and J by 0 bases, 12 bases remained unmatched. The CDR3 covers 19 residues. The CDR3 spells CASSLTPGQGPISNQPQHF. CDR3 coding DNA: TGTGCCAGCAGTTTAACCCCAGGACAGGGCCCCATTAGCAATCAGCCCCAGCATTTT.

This clonotype is medium-sized in the sample. The rearrangement joins TRBV19 to TRBJ2-1; 8 bases are a match to TRBD2. This CDR3 region has 14 residues. CDR1 and CDR2 (germline): LNHDA, SQIVND (reference sequence). The trim removed 9 bases at V and 5 bases at J, leaving 9 bases unmatched. DNA for the CDR3: TGTGCCAGCCGTAGGGCCGGGGGGGACAATGAGCAGTTCTTC. It is translated as CASRRAGGDNEQFF.

This clonotype was observed a handful of times. This sequence joins TRBV19 and TRBJ2-4, with 11 positions matching TRBD2. Losses at the gene ends were 3 bases for V and 6 bases for J; bases not matched to a gene: 1. The CDR3 spans 14 residues. CDR1 and CDR2 from the germline V gene are LNHDA and SQIVND (reference sequence). The CDR3 region has the DNA TGTGCCAGTAGTATTCTAGCGGGGGGAAACATTCAGTACTTC. Protein sequence: CASSILAGGNIQYF.

The table lists this clonotype with a few counts. The chain joins TRBV30 to TRBJ2-1, with 8 positions matching TRBD2. From germline, CDR1 is GTSNPN and CDR2 SVGIG (reference sequence). This CDR3 has 13 amino acids. Trimming cost V 0 bases and J 10 bases; bases outside gene matches: 5. The CDR3 loop reads CAWSVSGGREQFF. CDR3 DNA: TGTGCCTGGAGTGTATCGGGCGGGAGGGAGCAGTTCTTC. Supplemented by reference TRBV30 and TRBJ2-1, the full variable domain reads SQTIHQWPATLVQPVGSPLSLECTVEGTSNPNLYWYRQAAGRGLQLLFYSVGIGQISSEVPQNLSASRPQDRQFILSSKKLLLSDSGFYLCAWSVSGGREQFFGPGTRLTVL.

This clonotype has more than one count but fewer than ten. The chain recombines TRBV6-5 with TRBJ1-2; perhaps TRBD1 as D (6 bases). The CDR3 is 14 amino acids. V lost 2 bases and J 4 bases, leaving 11 bases between the germline ends. The germline CDR1 and CDR2 sequences are MNHEY and SVGAGI. DNA for the CDR3: TGTGCCAGCAGTTACCAGGGGTCTTCCTATGGCTACACCTTC. It codes for CASSYQGSSYGYTF.

This clonotype has just a few counts. The chain combines TRBV19 with TRBJ2-7; TRBD2 matches at 10 bases. CDR1 is LNHDA and CDR2 is SQIVND in the germline V gene (reference sequence). J lost 0 bases, V lost 1 base, and 3 bases had no gene match. CDR3 size: 16 residues. In nucleotides, the CDR3 is TGTGCCAGTAGTATAGCGGCTAGCGGGAGCTCCTACGAGCAGTACTTC. It is translated as CASSIAASGSSYEQYF.

This clonotype ranks as medium-sized. V is TRBV10-3 and J is TRBJ2-7, with 7 bases lining up with TRBD1. The germline V gene has CDR1 ENHRY and CDR2 SYGVKD. V was clipped by 3 bases and J by 0 bases; unmatched bases: 5. This CDR3 spans 15 amino acids. This chain's CDR3 is CAISDLQGSSYEQYF. CDR3 DNA: TGTGCCATCAGTGATCTACAGGGGAGCTCCTACGAGCAGTACTTC.